What follows are 4 T cell receptor beta chains derived from one specimen sequenced in a study of identical twins. MiXCR was run by TCRdb on the 5' RACE reads, yielding one entry per CDR3 protein. The sample consists of 650,000 to 800,000 distinct CDR3 sequences, 8.5% to 9% of them appearing once. This sample was shared with a second study, whose subject was yellow fever vaccine responses in identical twins.

The material sequenced was PBMCs. The receptors shown here come from a woman aged 18-29 years in good health.

The chain carries TRBV29-1 and TRBJ2-2; maybe TRBD2 (6 bases). Trimming left V 4 bases short and J 1 base short, with 7 bases between. CDR1 is SQVTM and CDR2 is ANQGSEA in the germline V gene. This CDR3 comprises 13 residues. The CDR3 loop is CSVVGGNTGELFF. For the CDR3, the DNA is TGCAGCGTTGTCGGGGGGAACACCGGGGAGCTGTTTTTT.

The chain links TRBV5-5 to TRBJ2-3, with 8 bases fitting TRBD1. Germline CDR1 reads SGHKS; CDR2 reads YYEKEE (reference sequence). CDR3 length: 16 residues. J lost 4 bases, V lost 3 bases, and 10 bases had no gene match. DNA of the CDR3: TGTGCCAGCAGCTCCTCCCTTGGACAGGGCGCAGATACGCAGTATTTT. Protein sequence: CASSSSLGQGADTQYF.

This clonotype turned up a few times. The gene calls are TRBV3-1 and TRBJ2-7; TRBD1 matches at 8 bases. Per germline, CDR1 LGHDT and CDR2 YNNKEL (reference sequence). V lost 3 bases, J lost 13 bases, and 11 bases stayed unmatched. This CDR3 region has 13 residues. CDR3 loop: CASSHSGQGITYF. As DNA, the CDR3 is TGTGCCAGCAGCCACTCCGGACAGGGAATTACCTACTTC.

This clonotype was recorded at least ten times. The chain is built from TRBV15 and TRBJ1-5; D gene unclear. This CDR3 contains 12 residues. Per germline, CDR1 LNHNV and CDR2 YYDKDF (reference sequence). The V end was cut by 11 bases, the J end by 3 bases, with 11 bases between. CDR3 loop: CAVTDANQPQHF. For the CDR3, the DNA is TGTGCCGTGACCGATGCCAATCAGCCCCAGCATTTT.